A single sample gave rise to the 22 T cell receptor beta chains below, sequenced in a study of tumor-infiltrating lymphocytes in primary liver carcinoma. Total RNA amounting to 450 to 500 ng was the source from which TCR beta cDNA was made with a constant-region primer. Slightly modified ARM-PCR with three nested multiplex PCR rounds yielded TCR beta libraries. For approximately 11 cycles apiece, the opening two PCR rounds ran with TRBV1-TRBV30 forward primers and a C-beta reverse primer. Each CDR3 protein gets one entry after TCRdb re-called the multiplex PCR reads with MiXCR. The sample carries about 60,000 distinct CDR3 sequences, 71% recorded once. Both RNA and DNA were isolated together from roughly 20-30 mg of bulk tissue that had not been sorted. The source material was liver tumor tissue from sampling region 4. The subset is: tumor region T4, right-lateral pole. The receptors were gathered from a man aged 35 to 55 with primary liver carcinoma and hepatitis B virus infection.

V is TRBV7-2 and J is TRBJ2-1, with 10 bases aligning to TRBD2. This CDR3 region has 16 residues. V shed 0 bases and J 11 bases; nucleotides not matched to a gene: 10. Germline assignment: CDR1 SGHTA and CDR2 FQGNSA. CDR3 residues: CASSLAVLAGAGKQFF. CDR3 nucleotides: TGTGCCAGCAGCTTAGCGGTCCTAGCGGGAGCGGGTAAGCAGTTCTTC.

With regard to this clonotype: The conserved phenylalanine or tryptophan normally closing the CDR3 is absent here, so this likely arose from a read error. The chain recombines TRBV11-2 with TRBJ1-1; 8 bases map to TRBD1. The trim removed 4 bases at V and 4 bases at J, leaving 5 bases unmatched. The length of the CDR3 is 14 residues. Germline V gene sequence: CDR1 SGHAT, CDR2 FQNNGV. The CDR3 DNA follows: TGTGCCAGCAGCTACCATGACAGGGGCACTGAAGCTTTCCTT. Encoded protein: CASSYHDRGTEAFL.

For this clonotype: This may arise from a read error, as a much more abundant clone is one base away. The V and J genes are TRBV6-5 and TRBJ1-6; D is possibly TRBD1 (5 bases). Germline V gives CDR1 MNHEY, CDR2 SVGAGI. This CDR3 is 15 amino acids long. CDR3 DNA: TGTGCCAGCAGTTACTCATGGGACCACTATTCACACCTCCACTTT. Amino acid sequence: CASSYSWDHYSHLHF.

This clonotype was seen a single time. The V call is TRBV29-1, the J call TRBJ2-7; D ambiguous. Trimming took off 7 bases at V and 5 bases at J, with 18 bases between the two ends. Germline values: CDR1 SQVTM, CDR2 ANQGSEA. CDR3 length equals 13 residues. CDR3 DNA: TGCAGCGCCGATAGATGGTATGTCGACGAGCAGTACTTC. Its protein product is CSADRWYVDEQYF.

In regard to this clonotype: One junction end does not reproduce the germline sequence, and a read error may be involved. CDR3 nucleotides: TGTGCCATCTCCCTCGCGGAGAACTACCAGCAGTACTTC. It is translated as CAISLAENYQQYF. This chain uses TRBV10-3 with TRBJ2-7; D gene unclear. CDR1 and CDR2 from the germline V gene are ENHRY and SYGVKD. This CDR3 is built from 13 residues.

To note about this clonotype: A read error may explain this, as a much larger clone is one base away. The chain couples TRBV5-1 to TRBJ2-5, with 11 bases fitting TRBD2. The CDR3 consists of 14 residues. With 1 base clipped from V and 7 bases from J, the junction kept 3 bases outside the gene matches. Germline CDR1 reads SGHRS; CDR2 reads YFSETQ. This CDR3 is CASSLSGLAVTQYF. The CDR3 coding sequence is TGCGCCAGCAGCTTGTCGGGACTAGCGGTGACCCAGTACTTC.

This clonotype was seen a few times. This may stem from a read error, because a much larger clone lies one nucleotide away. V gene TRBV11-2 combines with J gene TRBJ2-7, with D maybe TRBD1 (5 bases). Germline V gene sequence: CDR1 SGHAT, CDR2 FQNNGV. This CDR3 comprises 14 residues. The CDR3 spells CTSSLEIAKGEQYF. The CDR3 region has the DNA TGTACCAGCAGCTTAGAGATAGCCAAGGGGGAGCAGTACTTC.

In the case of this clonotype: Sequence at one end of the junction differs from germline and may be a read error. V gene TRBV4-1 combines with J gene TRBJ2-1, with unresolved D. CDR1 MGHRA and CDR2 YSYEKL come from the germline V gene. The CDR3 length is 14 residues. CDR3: CTSSQENIYNERFF. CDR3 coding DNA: TGCACCAGCAGCCAAGAGAATATATACAATGAGCGGTTCTTC.

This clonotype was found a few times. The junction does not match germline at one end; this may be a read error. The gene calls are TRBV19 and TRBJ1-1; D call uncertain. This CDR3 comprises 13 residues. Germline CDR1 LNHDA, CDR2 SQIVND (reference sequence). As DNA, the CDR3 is TGTGCCAGTAGTCAGAACCTGAACACTGAAGCCTTCTTT. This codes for CASSQNLNTEAFF.

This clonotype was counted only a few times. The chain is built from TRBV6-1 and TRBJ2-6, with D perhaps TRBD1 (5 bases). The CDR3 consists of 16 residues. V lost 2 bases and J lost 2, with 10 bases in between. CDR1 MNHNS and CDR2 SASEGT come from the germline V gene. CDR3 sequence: CASSEQGMAGANVLTF. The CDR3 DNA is TGTGCCAGCAGTGAACAGGGTATGGCTGGGGCCAACGTCCTGACTTTC.

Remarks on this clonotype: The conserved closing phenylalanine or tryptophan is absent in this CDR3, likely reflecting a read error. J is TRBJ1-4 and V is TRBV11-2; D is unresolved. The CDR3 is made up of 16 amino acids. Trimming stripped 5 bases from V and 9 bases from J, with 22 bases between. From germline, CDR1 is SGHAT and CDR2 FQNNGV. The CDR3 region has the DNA TGTGCCAGCAGCAAGACTCCAGGAGGAACACATAAAAAACTGTTTTCT. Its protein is CASSKTPGGTHKKLFS.

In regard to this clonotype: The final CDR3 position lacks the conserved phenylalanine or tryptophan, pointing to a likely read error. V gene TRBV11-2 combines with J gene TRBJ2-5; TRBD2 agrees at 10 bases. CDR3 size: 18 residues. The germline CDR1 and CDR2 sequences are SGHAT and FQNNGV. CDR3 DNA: TGTGCTAGCAGCTTAGATCCGTGCTCTAGCGGGAGAGGAGAGACCCAGTACCTC. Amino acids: CASSLDPCSSGRGETQYL.

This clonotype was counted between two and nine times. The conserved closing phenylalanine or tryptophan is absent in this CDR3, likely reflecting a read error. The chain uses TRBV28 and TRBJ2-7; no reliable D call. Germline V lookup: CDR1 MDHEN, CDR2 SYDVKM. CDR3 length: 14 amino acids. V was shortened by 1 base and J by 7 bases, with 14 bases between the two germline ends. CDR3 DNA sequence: TGTGCCAGCAGTTTATTCGATTGGGATGGAGAGCAGTACATC. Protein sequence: CASSLFDWDGEQYI.

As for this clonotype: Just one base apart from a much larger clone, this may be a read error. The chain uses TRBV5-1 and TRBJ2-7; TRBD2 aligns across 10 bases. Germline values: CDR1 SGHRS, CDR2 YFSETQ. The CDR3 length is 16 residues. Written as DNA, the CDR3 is TGCGCCAACAGCTTGGATCTAGCGGGAGCACACTACGAGCAGTACTTC. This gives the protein CANSLDLAGAHYEQYF.

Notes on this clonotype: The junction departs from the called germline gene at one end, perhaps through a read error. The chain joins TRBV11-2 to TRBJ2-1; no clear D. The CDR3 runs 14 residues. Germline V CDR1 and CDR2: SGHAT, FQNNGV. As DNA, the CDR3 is TGTGCCAGCGGCTTATACCGGCTAGTTAGTAAGCAATTCTTC. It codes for CASGLYRLVSKQFF.

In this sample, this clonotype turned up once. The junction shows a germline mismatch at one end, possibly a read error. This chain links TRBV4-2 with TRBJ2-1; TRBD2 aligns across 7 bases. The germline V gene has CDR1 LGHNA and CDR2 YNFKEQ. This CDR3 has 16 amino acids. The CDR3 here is CVSSQTTSWRDNEQFF. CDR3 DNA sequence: TGTGTCAGCAGCCAGACGACTAGCTGGAGGGACAATGAGCAGTTCTTC.

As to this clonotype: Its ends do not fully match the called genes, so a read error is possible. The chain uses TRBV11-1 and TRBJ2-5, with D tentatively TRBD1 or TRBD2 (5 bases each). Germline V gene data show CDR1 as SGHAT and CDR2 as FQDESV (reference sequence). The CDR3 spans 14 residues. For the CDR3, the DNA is TGCCCCAGCAGTGTACAGGTGGAGGTGGAGACCCAATACTTC. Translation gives CPSSVQVEVETQYF.

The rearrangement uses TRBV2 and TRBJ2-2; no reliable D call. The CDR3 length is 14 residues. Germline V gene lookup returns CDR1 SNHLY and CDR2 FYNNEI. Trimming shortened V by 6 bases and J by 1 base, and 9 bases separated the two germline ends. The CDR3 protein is CASSRSENTGELFF. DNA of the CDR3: TGTGCCAGCAGCCGATCGGAGAACACCGGGGAGCTGTTTTTT.

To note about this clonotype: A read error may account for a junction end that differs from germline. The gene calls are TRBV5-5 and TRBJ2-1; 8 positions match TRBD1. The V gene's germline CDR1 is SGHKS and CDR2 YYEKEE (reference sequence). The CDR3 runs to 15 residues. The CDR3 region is CVGSPGQGSYIEQIF. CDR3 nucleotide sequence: TGTGTCGGCAGCCCTGGACAGGGTTCCTACATTGAGCAGATCTTC.

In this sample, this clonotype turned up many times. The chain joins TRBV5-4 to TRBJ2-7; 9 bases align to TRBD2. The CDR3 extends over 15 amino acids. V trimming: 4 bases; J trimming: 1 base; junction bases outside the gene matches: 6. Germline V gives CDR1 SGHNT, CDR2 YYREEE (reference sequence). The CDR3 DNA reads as TGTGCCAGCAGCGGAGGCCTAGCGGGATCCTACGAGCAGTACTTC. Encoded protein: CASSGGLAGSYEQYF. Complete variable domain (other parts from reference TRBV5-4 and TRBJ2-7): ETGVTQSPTHLIKTRGQQVTLRCSSQSGHNTVSWYQQALGQGPQFIFQYYREEENGRGNFPPRFSGLQFPNYSSELNVNALELDDSALYLCASSGGLAGSYEQYFGPGTRLTVT.

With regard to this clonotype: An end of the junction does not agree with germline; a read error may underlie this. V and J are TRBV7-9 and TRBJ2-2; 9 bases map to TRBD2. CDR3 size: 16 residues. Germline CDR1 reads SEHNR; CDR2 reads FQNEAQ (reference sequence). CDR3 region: CVSSHRTSERTGELFF. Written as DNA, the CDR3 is TGTGTCAGCAGCCATAGGACTAGCGAGAGGACCGGGGAGCTGTTTTTT.

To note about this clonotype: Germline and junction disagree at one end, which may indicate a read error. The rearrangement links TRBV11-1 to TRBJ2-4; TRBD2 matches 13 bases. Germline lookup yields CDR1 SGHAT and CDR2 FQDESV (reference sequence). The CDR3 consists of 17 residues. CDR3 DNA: TGTGCCAGCAGCTTTCTTGGGACTAGCGGGACCAAAGACATTCAGTACTTC. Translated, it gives CASSFLGTSGTKDIQYF.